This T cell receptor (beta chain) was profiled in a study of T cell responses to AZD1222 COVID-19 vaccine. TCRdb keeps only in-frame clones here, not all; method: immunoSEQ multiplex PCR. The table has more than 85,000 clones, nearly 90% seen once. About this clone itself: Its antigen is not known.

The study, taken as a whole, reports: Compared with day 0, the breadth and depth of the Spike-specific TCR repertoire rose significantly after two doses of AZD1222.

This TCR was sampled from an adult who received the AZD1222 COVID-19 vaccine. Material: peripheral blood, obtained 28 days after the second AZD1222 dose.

The CDR3 here is CASSPGTGTHSNQPQHF. The CDR3 nucleotides read TGTGCCAGCAGCCCCGGGACAGGTACACATAGCAATCAGCCCCAGCATTTT. The chain has TRBV5-5 and TRBJ1-5; 8 nucleotides align to TRBD1. The V gene end was trimmed by 4 bases and the J gene end by 0 bases; junction bases not matched to a gene: 9. The CDR3 spans 17 residues. CDR1 and CDR2 from the germline V gene are SGHKS and YYEKEE (reference sequence).